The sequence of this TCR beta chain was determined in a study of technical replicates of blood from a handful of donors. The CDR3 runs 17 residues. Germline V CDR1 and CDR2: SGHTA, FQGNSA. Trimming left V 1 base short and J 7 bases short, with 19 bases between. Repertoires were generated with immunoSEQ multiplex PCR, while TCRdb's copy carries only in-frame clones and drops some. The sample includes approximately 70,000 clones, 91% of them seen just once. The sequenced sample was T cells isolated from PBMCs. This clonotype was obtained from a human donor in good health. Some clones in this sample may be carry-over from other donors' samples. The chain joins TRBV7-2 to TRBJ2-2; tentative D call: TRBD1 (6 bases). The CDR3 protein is CASSLGGLRGRIGELFF. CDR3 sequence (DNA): TGTGCCAGCAGCTTAGGGGGGCTCAGGGGACGTATCGGGGAGCTGTTTTTT.